These T cell receptor beta chains were read from a single sample in a study of blood T cell repertoires in COVID-19. The data were produced by immunoSEQ multiplex PCR, yet TCRdb's version contains in-frame clones alone and is incomplete. The sample holds fewer than 250,000 clones, around nine tenths seen once. Sequenced material: peripheral blood. These receptors were obtained from a woman aged 40 to 50 who had recovered from COVID-19. CDR3s include the opening cysteine and the closing phenylalanine or tryptophan. D genes are given only for firm matches. Only part of the rows carry a size: once, few, many, or a class if the clone is expanded.

NA	TRBV7-6	TRBJ2-1	TRBD2	CASELGWGGSSEQFF	TGTGCCAGCGAACTAGGGTGGGGAGGGTCTAGTGAGCAGTTCTTC
NA	TRBV6-5	TRBJ2-1	TRBD1	CASRDGTGNLEQFF	TGTGCCAGCAGAGACGGGACAGGGAATTTAGAGCAGTTCTTC
once	TRBV6-5	TRBJ2-7	NA	CASIGNAYEQYF	TGTGCCAGCATCGGTAATGCCTACGAGCAGTACTTC
NA	TRBV19	TRBJ1-4	TRBD1	CASRQGGRANEKLFF	TGTGCCAGTAGGCAAGGGGGCAGAGCTAATGAAAAACTGTTTTTT
NA	TRBV9	TRBJ2-3	NA	CASSVERGTDTQYF	TGTGCCAGCAGCGTAGAGCGGGGCACAGATACGCAGTATTTT
NA	TRBV5-1	TRBJ1-2	NA	CASSLDGSLLGSYGYTF	TGCGCCAGCAGCTTGGATGGGAGCCTCCTTGGTAGCTATGGCTACACCTTC
NA	TRBV9	TRBJ2-7	NA	CASSRGGLLNPSYEQYF	TGTGCCAGCAGCAGAGGCGGGCTACTCAACCCATCCTACGAGCAGTACTTC
NA	TRBV10-3	TRBJ1-4	NA	CAISLQGEKLFF	TGTGCCATCAGCCTACAGGGTGAAAAACTGTTTTTT
NA	TRBV19	TRBJ2-2	NA	CASMPRGAVSTGELFF	TGTGCCAGTATGCCCCGCGGGGCAGTTTCTACCGGGGAGCTGTTTTTT
NA	TRBV19	TRBJ2-7	TRBD1	CASSIGTGGFYEQYF	TGTGCCAGTAGTATCGGGACAGGGGGTTTCTACGAGCAGTACTTC
NA	TRBV18	TRBJ2-7	NA	CASTLGQGGTYEQYF	TGTGCCAGCACCCTAGGACAGGGAGGGACCTACGAGCAGTACTTC
NA	TRBV11-2	TRBJ1-4	NA	CASSFGSVEKLFF	TGTGCCAGCAGCTTCGGGTCGGTGGAAAAACTGTTTTTT